This T cell receptor beta chain was recovered during a study of T cells after yellow fever vaccination. TCRdb passed the 5' RACE reads through MiXCR, listing each CDR3 protein once. This sample carries around 250,000 distinct CDR3 sequences, about 5.2% of them seen once, and the ten largest clones take roughly 3.4%. Study-wide points: Contaminants from the bulk population, in the form of abundant clonotypes, could be found in FACS-sorted repertoires.

CDR1 is DFQATT, CDR2 SNEGSKA, per germline (reference sequence). V lost 4 bases to trimming and J lost 1 base, with 11 bases between them. The CDR3 extends over 13 amino acids. This clonotype was observed a handful of times. Its target is not known. This TCR was recovered from a young man who received the YFV17D yellow fever vaccine. This sample comprised CD4+ T cells sorted from PBMCs, obtained on the day of the yellow fever booster vaccination. The V call is TRBV20-1, the J call TRBJ2-7; a possible D gene is TRBD1 (5 bases). The CDR3 reads CSATRGISYEQYV. The CDR3 nucleotides are TGCAGTGCTACTAGGGGCATTTCCTACGAGCAGTACGTC.